This is a list of T cell receptor beta chains from one sample in a study of post-analysis software for immune sequencing data. TCRdb redid the calling of the PCR reads with MiXCR, one entry per CDR3 protein. Among roughly 620,000 distinct CDR3 sequences, about 40% were seen once, and the ten largest hold over 1.5%. The sequenced sample consisted of blood. The receptors here all came from a girl aged 5 to 17 with multiple sclerosis. The CDR3 runs from the conserved cysteine through the conserved F or W. The D gene is left open where the match is weak. Size values are once, few and many counts, or a class for expanded clones, and some rows have none.

TRBV6-6,-,TRBJ2-7,-,CASSYVGSNYEQYF,TGTGCCAGCAGTTACGTCGGGAGCAACTACGAGCAGTACTTC
TRBV6-6,TRBD2,TRBJ2-3,-,CASSYSGRGTDTQYF,TGTGCCAGCAGTTACAGTGGGAGGGGCACAGATACGCAGTATTTT
TRBV20-1,TRBD1,TRBJ2-7,-,CSARDPFRTGGYEQYF,TGCAGTGCTAGAGATCCCTTCAGAACAGGGGGCTACGAGCAGTACTTC
TRBV12-3/TRBV12-4,-,TRBJ1-4,few,CASSLEGKLFF,TGTGCCAGCAGTTTAGAAGGGAAACTGTTTTTT
TRBV7-2,TRBD1,TRBJ2-1,-,CASTQGPGSVHEQFF,TGTGCCAGCACACAGGGGCCAGGTAGTGTGCATGAGCAGTTCTTC
TRBV20-1,TRBD1,TRBJ2-5,-,CSALTGLETQYF,TGCAGTGCCTTGACAGGGTTGGAGACCCAGTACTTC
TRBV5-1,-,TRBJ2-7,few,CASSFREKESYEQYF,TGCGCCAGCAGCTTCCGGGAAAAGGAGTCCTACGAGCAGTACTTC
TRBV7-6,TRBD2,TRBJ2-7,-,CASSLARGSGPYEQYF,TGTGCCAGCAGCTTAGCGCGGGGGTCAGGACCCTACGAGCAGTACTTC
TRBV13,-,TRBJ2-7,-,CASSLGVGGHYEQYF,TGTGCCAGCAGCTTAGGGGTCGGAGGCCACTACGAGCAGTACTTC
TRBV12-3/TRBV12-4,-,TRBJ2-7,once,CASTPGPVHYEQYF,TGTGCCAGCACCCCAGGCCCGGTGCACTACGAGCAGTACTTC
TRBV9,-,TRBJ1-1,few,CASSAGGGVTEAFF,TGTGCCAGCAGCGCCGGGGGGGGTGTCACTGAAGCTTTCTTT
TRBV3-1,TRBD1,TRBJ2-7,-,CASSHRTGVYEQYF,TGTGCCAGCAGCCACCGGACAGGGGTCTACGAGCAGTACTTC
TRBV7-6,-,TRBJ1-2,few,CASSATDRLGGYTF,TGTGCCAGCAGCGCAACGGACCGATTGGGGGGCTACACCTTC
TRBV5-6,-,TRBJ2-6,-,CASSLDQVSGANVLTF,TGTGCCAGCAGCTTGGACCAGGTCTCTGGGGCCAACGTCCTGACTTTC